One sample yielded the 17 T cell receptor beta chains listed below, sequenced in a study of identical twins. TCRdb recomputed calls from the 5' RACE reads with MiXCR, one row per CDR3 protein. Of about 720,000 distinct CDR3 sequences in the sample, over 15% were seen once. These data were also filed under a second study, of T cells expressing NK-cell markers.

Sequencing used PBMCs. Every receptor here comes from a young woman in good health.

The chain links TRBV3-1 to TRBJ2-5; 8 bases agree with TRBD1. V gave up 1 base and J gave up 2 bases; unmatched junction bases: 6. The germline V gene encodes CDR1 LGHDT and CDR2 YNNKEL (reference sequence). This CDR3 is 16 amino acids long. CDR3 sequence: CASSQGSGQVQETQYF. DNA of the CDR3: TGTGCCAGCAGCCAAGGGTCGGGACAGGTGCAAGAGACCCAGTACTTC.

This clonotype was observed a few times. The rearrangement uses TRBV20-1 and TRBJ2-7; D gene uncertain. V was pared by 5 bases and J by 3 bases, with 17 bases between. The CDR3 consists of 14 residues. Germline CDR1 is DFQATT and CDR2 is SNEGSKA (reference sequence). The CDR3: CSAPVGLSIYEQYF. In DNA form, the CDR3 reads TGCAGTGCTCCCGTCGGCCTTTCGATCTACGAGCAGTACTTC.

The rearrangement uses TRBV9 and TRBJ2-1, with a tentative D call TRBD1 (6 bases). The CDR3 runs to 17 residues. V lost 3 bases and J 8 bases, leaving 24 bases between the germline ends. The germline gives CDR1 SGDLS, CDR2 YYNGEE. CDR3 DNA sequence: TGTGCCAGCAGCGATCCCGAGCTGGGACCGCCAGGGGATGAGCAGTTCTTC. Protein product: CASSDPELGPPGDEQFF.

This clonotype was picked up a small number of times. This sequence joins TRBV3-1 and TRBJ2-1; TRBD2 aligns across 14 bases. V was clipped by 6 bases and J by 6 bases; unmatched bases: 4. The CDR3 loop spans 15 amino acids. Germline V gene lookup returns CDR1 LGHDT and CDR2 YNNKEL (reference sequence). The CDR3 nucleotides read TGTGCCAGCAGTCGACTAGCGGGGGGGAGCAATGAGCAGTTCTTC. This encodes CASSRLAGGSNEQFF.

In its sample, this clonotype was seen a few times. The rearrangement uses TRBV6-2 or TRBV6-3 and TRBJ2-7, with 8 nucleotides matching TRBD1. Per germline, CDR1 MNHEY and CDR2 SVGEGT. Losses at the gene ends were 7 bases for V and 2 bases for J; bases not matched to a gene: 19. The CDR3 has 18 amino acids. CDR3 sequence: CASTSQDPGQVLPYEQYF. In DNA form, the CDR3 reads TGTGCCAGCACATCCCAAGACCCGGGACAGGTGCTCCCCTACGAGCAGTACTTC.

The CDR3: CASGMDRRNTEAFF. The CDR3 nucleotides read TGTGCCAGCGGTATGGACAGGAGGAACACTGAAGCTTTCTTT. V is TRBV3-1 and J is TRBJ1-1, with TRBD1 matching 7 bases. In germline, CDR1 is LGHDT, CDR2 YNNKEL (reference sequence). The CDR3 has 14 amino acids. The trim removed 8 bases at V and 1 base at J, leaving 7 bases unmatched.

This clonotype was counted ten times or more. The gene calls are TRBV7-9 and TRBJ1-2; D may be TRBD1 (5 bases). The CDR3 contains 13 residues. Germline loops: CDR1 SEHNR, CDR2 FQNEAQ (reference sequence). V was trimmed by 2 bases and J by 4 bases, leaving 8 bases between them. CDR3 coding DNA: TGTGCCAGCAGCTTACAGGGCGCCTATGGCTACACCTTC. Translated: CASSLQGAYGYTF.

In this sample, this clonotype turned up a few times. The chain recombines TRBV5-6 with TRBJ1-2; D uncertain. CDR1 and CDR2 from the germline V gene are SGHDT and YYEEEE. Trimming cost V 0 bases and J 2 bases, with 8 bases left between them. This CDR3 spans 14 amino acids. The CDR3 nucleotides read TGTGCCAGCAGCTTGGACGGGATAAACTATGGCTACACCTTC. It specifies CASSLDGINYGYTF.

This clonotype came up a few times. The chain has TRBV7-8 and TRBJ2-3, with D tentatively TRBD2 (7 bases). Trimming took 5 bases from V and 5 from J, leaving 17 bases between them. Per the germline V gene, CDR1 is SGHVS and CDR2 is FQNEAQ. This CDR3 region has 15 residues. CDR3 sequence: CASSPLGGRGDTQYF. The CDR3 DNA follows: TGTGCCAGCAGCCCACTGGGGGGGCGGGGAGATACGCAGTATTTT.

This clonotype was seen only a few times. CDR3 sequence: CASSEDGLAGAASYNEQFF. CDR3 sequence (DNA): TGTGCCAGCAGTGAAGATGGGCTAGCGGGAGCGGCCTCCTACAATGAGCAGTTCTTC. The chain is built from TRBV6-1 and TRBJ2-1, with 10 bases fitting TRBD2. The CDR3 is made up of 19 amino acids. Unmatched junction bases numbered 9, after V lost 1 base and J lost 0 bases. Germline CDR1 is MNHNS and CDR2 is SASEGT.

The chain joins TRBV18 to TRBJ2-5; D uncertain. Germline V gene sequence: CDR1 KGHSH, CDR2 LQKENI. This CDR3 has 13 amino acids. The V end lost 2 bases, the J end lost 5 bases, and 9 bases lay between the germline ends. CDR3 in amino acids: CASSPGKVETQYF. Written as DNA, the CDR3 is TGTGCCAGCTCACCAGGGAAGGTGGAGACCCAGTACTTC.

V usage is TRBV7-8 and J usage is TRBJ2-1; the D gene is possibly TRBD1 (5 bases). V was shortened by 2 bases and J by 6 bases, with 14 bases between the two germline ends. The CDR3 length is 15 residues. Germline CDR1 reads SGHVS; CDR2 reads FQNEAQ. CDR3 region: CASSLSVAGINEQFF. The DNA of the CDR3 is TGTGCCAGCAGCTTATCGGTCGCAGGGATCAATGAGCAGTTCTTC.

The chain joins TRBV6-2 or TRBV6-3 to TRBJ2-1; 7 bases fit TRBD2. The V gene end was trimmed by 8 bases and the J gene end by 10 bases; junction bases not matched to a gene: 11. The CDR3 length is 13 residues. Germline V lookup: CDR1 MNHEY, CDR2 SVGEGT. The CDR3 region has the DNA TGTGCCAGCGGGGAGGGACTTGGCACAGAGCAGTTCTTC. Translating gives CASGEGLGTEQFF.

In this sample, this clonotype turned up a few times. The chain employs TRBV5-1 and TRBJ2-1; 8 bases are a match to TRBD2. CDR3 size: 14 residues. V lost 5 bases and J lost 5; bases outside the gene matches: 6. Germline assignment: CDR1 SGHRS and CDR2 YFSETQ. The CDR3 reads CASSYGSGNNEQFF. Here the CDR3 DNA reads TGCGCCAGCAGTTATGGTAGCGGGAACAATGAGCAGTTCTTC.

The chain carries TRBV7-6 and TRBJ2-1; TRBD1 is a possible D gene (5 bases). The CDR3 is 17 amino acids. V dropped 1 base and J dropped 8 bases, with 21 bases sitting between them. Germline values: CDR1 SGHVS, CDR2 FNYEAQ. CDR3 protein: CASSLESGQSLADEQFF. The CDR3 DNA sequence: TGTGCCAGCAGCTTAGAGTCAGGGCAATCCCTGGCTGATGAGCAGTTCTTC. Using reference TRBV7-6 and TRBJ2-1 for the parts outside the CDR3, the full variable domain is GAGVSQSPRYKVTKRGQDVALRCDPISGHVSLYWYRQALGQGPEFLTYFNYEAQQDKSGLPNDRFSAERPEGSISTLTIQRTEQRDSAMYRCASSLESGQSLADEQFFGPGTRLTVL.

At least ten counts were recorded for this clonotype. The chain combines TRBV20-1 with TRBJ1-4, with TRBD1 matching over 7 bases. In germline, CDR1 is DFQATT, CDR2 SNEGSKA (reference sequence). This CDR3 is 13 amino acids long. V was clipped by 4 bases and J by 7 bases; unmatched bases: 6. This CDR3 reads CSATGGEVEKLFF. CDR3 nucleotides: TGCAGTGCTACAGGGGGGGAGGTTGAAAAACTGTTTTTT.

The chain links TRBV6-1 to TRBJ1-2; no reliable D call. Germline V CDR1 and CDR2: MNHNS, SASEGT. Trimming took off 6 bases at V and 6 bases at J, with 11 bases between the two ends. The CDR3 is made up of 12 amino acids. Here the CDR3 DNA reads TGTGCCAGCAGAGGTATTAGCGATGGCTACACCTTC. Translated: CASRGISDGYTF.